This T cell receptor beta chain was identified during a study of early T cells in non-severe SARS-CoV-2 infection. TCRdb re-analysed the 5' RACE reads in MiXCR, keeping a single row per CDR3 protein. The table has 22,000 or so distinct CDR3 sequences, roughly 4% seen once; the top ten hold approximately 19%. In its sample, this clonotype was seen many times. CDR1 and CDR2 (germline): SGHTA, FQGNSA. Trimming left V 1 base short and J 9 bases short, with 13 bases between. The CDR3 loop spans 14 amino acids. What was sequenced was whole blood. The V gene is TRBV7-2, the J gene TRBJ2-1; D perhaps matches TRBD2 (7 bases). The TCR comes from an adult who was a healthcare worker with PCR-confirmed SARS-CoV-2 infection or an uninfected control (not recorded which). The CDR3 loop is CASSLVRGGGEQFF. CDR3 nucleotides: TGTGCCAGCAGCTTAGTCCGGGGAGGGGGTGAGCAGTTCTTC.